These 7 T cell receptor beta chains originate from one sample sequenced in a study of somatic mutations in cytotoxic T cells in rheumatoid arthritis. This table comes from immunoSEQ multiplex PCR, and its TCRdb copy is limited to in-frame clones, with some not included. The table records roughly 35,000 clones, about four fifths of them present only once. Source material: CD8+ T cells sorted from blood. These receptors all stem from a man in his forties in good health.

The chain has TRBV28 and TRBJ1-1; D is unclear. V gave up 11 bases and J gave up 5 bases, with 12 bases separating them. Germline CDR1 MDHEN, CDR2 SYDVKM. The CDR3 sequence is 11 residues long. Written as DNA, the CDR3 is TGTGCCTCGGCTGAGGCGACTGAAGCTTTCTTT. It encodes CASAEATEAFF.

The chain has TRBV29-1 and TRBJ2-7; 8 bases map to TRBD1. Germline V gene lookup returns CDR1 SQVTM and CDR2 ANQGSEA. The CDR3 spans 13 residues. The V gene end was trimmed by 3 bases and the J gene end by 4 bases; junction bases not matched to a gene: 5. Written as DNA, the CDR3 is TGCAGCGTTGACACAGGGGGGCAATACGAGCAGTACTTC. Encoded protein: CSVDTGGQYEQYF.

This clone was seen a few times. The chain uses TRBV9 and TRBJ2-1; 7 bases map to TRBD2. The junction had 2 bases not matched to a gene; V was cut back by 5 bases and J by 3 bases. CDR3 size: 13 residues. Germline CDR1 and CDR2: SGDLS and YYNGEE. This chain's CDR3 is CASSREDYNEQFF. CDR3 nucleotides: TGTGCCAGCAGTCGGGAGGACTACAATGAGCAGTTCTTC.

This clone came up once. The V gene is TRBV6-5, the J gene TRBJ2-1; no clear D gene. Germline V gene sequence: CDR1 MNHEY, CDR2 SVGAGI. The length of the CDR3 is 15 residues. V was shortened by 7 bases and J by 5 bases, with 18 bases between the two germline ends. As DNA, the CDR3 is TGTGCCAGCACCCTTACACTTGGACCCAACAATGAGCAGTTCTTC. Translating it yields CASTLTLGPNNEQFF.

The chain recombines TRBV18 with TRBJ2-1, with 8 bases matching TRBD2. The V gene end was trimmed by 6 bases and the J gene end by 4 bases; junction bases not matched to a gene: 8. Per germline, CDR1 KGHSH and CDR2 LQKENI. This CDR3 comprises 15 residues. The CDR3 bases are TGTGCCAGCTCGCCATTAGCGGGGATATACAATGAGCAGTTCTTC. It translates to CASSPLAGIYNEQFF.

The V gene is TRBV30, the J gene TRBJ1-3; 7 bases are shared with TRBD1. The CDR3 has 17 amino acids. The germline V gene encodes CDR1 GTSNPN and CDR2 SVGIG (reference sequence). The junction had 18 bases not matched to a gene; V was cut back by 6 bases and J by 4 bases. For the CDR3, the DNA is TGTGCCTGCATCATGGACAGGTTAGGTGTGCGGGGAAACACCATATATTTT. As protein: CACIMDRLGVRGNTIYF.

The chain uses TRBV9 and TRBJ2-7; 12 bases match TRBD1. V trimming: 4 bases; J trimming: 5 bases; junction bases outside the gene matches: 7. The CDR3 length is 15 residues. Germline assignment: CDR1 SGDLS and CDR2 YYNGEE. The DNA for the CDR3 is TGTGCCAGCAGCCTCACCGGGACAGGGGGCGACGAGCAGTACTTC. Translating gives CASSLTGTGGDEQYF.